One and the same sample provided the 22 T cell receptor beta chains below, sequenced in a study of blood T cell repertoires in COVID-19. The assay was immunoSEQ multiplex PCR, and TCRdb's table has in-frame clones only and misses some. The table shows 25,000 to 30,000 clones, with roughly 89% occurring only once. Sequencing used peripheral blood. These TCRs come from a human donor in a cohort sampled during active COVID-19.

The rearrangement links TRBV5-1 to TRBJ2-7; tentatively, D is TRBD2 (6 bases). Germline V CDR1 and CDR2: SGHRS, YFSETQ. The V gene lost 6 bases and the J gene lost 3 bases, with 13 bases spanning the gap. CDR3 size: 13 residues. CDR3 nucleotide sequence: TGCGCCAGCACCCCCCCGGGGGACTACGAGCAGTACTTC. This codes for CASTPPGDYEQYF.

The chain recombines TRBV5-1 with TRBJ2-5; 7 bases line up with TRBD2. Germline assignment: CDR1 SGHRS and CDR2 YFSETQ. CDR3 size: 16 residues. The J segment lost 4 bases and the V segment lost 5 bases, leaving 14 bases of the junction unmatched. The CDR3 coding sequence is TGCGCCAGCAGTCCACCCACAGGCGGGAGCGGAGAGACCCAGTACTTC. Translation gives CASSPPTGGSGETQYF.

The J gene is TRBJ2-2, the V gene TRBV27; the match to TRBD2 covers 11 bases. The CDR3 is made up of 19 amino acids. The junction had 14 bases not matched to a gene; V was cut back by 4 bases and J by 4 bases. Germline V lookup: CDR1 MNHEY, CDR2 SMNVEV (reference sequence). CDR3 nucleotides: TGTGCCAGCAGTTCCCCCTATAATAGCGGGGGGGCTGGCACCGGGGAGCTGTTTTTT. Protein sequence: CASSSPYNSGGAGTGELFF.

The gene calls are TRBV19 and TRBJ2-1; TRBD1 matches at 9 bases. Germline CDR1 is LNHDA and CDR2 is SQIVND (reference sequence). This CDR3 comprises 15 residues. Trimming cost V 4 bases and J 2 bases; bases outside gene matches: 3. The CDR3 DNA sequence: TGTGCCAGTAGTACGGGACAGGGACCCTACAATGAGCAGTTCTTC. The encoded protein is CASSTGQGPYNEQFF.

DNA for the CDR3: TGTGCCAGCAGTTACTCCCCAGGGAATCAGCCCCAGCATTTT. Residues: CASSYSPGNQPQHF. J is TRBJ1-5 and V is TRBV6-2 or TRBV6-3, with D perhaps matching TRBD1 (5 bases). This CDR3 has 14 residues. Looked up from germline, CDR1 is MNHEY and CDR2 is SVGEGT. Between the trimmed V and J ends, which lost 0 bases and 4 bases, there was a span of 7 bases.

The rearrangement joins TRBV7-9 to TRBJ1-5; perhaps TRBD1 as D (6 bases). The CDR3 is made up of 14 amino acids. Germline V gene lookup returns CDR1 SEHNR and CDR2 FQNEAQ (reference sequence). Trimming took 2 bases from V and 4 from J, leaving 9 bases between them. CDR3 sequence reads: CASSLTGRNQPQHF. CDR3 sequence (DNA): TGTGCCAGCAGCTTAACAGGGCGAAATCAGCCCCAGCATTTT.

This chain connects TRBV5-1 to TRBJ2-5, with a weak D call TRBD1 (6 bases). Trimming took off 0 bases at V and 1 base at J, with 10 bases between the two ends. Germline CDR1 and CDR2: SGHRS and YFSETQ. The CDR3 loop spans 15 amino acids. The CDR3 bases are TGCGCCAGCAGCTTGGGCGACAGGACCCAAGAGACCCAGTACTTC. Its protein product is CASSLGDRTQETQYF. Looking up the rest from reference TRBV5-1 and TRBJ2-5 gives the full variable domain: KAGVTQTPRYLIKTRGQQVTLSCSPISGHRSVSWYQQTPGQGLQFLFEYFSETQRNKGNFPGRFSGRQFSNSRSEMNVSTLELGDSALYLCASSLGDRTQETQYFGPGTRLLVL.

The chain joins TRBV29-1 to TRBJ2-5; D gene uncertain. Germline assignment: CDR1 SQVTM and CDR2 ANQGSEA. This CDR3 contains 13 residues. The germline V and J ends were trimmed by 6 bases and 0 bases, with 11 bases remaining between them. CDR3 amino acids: CSVAQRNQETQYF. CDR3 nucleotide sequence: TGCAGCGTGGCGCAGCGCAACCAAGAGACCCAGTACTTC.

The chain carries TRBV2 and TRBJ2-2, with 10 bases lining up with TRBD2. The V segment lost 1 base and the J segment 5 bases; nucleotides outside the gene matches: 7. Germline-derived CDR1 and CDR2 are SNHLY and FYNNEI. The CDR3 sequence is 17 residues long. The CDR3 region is CASSEGGAGGRTGELFF. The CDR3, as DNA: TGTGCCAGCAGTGAAGGGGGAGCGGGGGGGCGGACCGGGGAGCTGTTTTTT. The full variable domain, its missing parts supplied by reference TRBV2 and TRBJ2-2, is EPEVTQTPSHQVTQMGQEVILRCVPISNHLYFYWYRQILGQKVEFLVSFYNNEISEKSEIFDDQFSVERPDGSNFTLKIRSTKLEDSAMYFCASSEGGAGGRTGELFFGEGSRLTVL.

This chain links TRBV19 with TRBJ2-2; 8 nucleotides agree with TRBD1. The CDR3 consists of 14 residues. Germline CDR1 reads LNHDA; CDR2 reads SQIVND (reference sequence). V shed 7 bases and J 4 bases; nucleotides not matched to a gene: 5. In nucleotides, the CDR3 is TGTGCCAGTAAATACCAGGGGGCCACCGGGGAGCTGTTTTTT. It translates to CASKYQGATGELFF. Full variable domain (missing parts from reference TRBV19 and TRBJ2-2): DGGITQSPKYLFRKEGQNVTLSCEQNLNHDAMYWYRQDPGQGLRLIYYSQIVNDFQKGDIAEGYSVSREKKESFPLTVTSAQKNPTAFYLCASKYQGATGELFFGEGSRLTVL.

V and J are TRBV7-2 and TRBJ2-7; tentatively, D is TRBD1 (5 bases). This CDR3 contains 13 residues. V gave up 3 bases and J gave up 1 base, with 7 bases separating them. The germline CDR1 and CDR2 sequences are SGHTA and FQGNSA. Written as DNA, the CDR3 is TGTGCCAGCAGCTTCACAGGTTCCTACGAGCAGTACTTC. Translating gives CASSFTGSYEQYF. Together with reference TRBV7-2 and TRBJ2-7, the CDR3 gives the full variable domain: GAGVSQSPSNKVTEKGKDVELRCDPISGHTALYWYRQSLGQGLEFLIYFQGNSAPDKSGLPSDRFSAERTGGSVSTLTIQRTQQEDSAVYLCASSFTGSYEQYFGPGTRLTVT.

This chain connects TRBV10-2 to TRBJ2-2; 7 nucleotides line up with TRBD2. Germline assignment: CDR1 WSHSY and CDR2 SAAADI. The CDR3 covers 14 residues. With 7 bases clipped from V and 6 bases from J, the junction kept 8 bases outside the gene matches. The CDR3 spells CASTWGGNAGELFF. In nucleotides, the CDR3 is TGCGCCAGCACCTGGGGAGGGAATGCCGGGGAGCTGTTTTTT.

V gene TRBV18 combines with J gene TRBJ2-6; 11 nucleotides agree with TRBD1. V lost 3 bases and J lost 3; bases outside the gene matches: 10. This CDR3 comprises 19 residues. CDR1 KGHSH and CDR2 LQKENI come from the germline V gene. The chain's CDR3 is CASSPVWTGGNGGANVLTF. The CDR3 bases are TGTGCCAGCTCACCTGTATGGACAGGGGGCAACGGTGGGGCCAACGTCCTGACTTTC.

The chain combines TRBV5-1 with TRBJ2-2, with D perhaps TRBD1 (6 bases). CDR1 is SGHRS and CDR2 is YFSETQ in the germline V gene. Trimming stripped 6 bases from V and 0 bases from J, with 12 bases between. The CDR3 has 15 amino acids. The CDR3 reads CASTTDRPNTGELFF. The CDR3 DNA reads TGCGCCAGCACCACGGACAGACCGAACACCGGGGAGCTGTTTTTT.

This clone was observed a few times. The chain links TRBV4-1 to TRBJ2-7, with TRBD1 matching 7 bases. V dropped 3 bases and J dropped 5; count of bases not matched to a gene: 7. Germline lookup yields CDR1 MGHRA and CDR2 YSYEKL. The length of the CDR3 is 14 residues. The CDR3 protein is CASSQVQGNNEQYF. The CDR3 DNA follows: TGCGCCAGCAGCCAGGTACAGGGGAACAACGAGCAGTACTTC.

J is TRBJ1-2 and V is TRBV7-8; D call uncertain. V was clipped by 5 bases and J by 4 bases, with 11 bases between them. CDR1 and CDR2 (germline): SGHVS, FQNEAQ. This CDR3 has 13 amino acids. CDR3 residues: CASSLASRYGYTF. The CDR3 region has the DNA TGTGCCAGCAGCCTGGCCAGTCGCTATGGCTACACCTTC.

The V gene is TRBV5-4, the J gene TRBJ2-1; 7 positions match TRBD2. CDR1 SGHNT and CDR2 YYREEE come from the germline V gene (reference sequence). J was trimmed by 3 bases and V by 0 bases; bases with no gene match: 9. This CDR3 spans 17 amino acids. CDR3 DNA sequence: TGTGCCAGCAGCTTGGGCAGAGCGGGAAGGTTCTACAATGAGCAGTTCTTC. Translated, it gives CASSLGRAGRFYNEQFF.

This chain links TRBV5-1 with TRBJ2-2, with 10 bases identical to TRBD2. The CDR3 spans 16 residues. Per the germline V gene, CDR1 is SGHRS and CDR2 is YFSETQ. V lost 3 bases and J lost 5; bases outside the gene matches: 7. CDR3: CASSSKREGRTGELFF. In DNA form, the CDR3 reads TGCGCCAGCAGCTCCAAGCGGGAGGGCCGGACCGGGGAGCTGTTTTTT.

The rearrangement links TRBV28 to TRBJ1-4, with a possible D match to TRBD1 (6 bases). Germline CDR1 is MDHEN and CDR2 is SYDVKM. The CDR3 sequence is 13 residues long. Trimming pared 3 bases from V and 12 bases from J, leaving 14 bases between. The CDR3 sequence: CASSLWAKGELFF. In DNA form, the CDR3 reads TGTGCCAGCAGTTTGTGGGCAAAGGGGGAACTGTTTTTT.

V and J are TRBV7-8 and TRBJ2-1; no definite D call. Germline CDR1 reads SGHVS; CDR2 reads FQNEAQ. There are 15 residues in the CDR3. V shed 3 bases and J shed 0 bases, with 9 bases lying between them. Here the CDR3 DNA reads TGTGCCAGCAGCTTTAGTCCCGGCTCCTACAATGAGCAGTTCTTC. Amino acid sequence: CASSFSPGSYNEQFF.

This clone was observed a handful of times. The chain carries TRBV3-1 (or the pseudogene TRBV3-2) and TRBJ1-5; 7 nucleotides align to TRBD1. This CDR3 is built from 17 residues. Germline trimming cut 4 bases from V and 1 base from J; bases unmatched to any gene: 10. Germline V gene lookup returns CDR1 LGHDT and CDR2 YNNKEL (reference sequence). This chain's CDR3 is CASSPSHRGGSNQPQHF. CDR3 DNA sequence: TGTGCCAGCAGCCCAAGCCACAGGGGTGGGAGCAATCAGCCCCAGCATTTT.

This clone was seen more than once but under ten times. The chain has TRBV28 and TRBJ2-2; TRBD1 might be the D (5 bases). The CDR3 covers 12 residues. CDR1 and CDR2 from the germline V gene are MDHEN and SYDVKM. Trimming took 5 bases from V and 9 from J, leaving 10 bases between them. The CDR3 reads CASSPLDRELFF. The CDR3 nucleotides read TGTGCCAGCAGTCCCCTGGACAGGGAGCTGTTTTTT.